These 15 T cell receptor beta chains were sequenced from one sample in a study of T cell responses to AZD1222 COVID-19 vaccine. Produced via immunoSEQ multiplex PCR; TCRdb's table is partial and in-frame only. Of around 210,000 clones in the sample, roughly 94% were seen once. The sequences come from peripheral blood, collected 28 days after the second dose of the MenACWY control vaccine. The receptors stem from an adult who received the MenACWY meningococcal vaccine as a control.

This CDR3 is CASSPSWDRVINQPQHF. CDR3 nucleotides: TGTGCCAGCAGTCCCTCTTGGGACAGGGTAATTAATCAGCCCCAGCATTTT. This sequence joins TRBV27 and TRBJ1-5; 9 bases map to TRBD1. The CDR3 is 17 amino acids. Germline CDR1 reads MNHEY; CDR2 reads SMNVEV (reference sequence). The V gene end was trimmed by 5 bases and the J gene end by 4 bases; junction bases not matched to a gene: 12.

The chain recombines TRBV2 with TRBJ1-3; D not certain. Germline V lookup: CDR1 SNHLY, CDR2 FYNNEI. Between the trimmed V and J ends, which lost 8 bases and 3 bases, there was a span of 8 bases. The CDR3 runs 12 residues. The chain's CDR3 is CASGLDGNTIYF. CDR3 sequence (DNA): TGTGCCAGCGGTTTGGATGGAAACACCATATATTTT.

The chain carries TRBV3-1 (or the pseudogene TRBV3-2) and TRBJ1-4, with D perhaps matching TRBD1 (5 bases). Germline CDR1 LGHDT, CDR2 YNNKEL (reference sequence). The CDR3 runs 18 residues. Trimming stripped 0 bases from V and 3 bases from J, with 17 bases between. CDR3 in amino acids: CASSQDLVVGRSNEKLFF. CDR3 DNA: TGTGCCAGCAGCCAAGATCTCGTCGTGGGGCGGTCTAATGAAAAACTGTTTTTT.

The V gene is TRBV6-2 or TRBV6-3, the J gene TRBJ2-3, with D possibly TRBD2 on 6 matching bases. Trimming removed 5 bases from V and 1 base from J, with 13 bases in between. The CDR3 is made up of 15 amino acids. Germline values: CDR1 MNHEY, CDR2 SVGEGT. The CDR3 nucleotides read TGTGCCAGCAGTCCCGCGGGGACTGGCACAGATACGCAGTATTTT. The encoded protein is CASSPAGTGTDTQYF.

The chain combines TRBV11-3 with TRBJ2-5, with D uncertain. Germline CDR1 is SGHNT and CDR2 is YENEEA. The CDR3 consists of 13 residues. Between the trimmed V and J ends, which lost 6 bases and 4 bases, there was a span of 12 bases. CDR3 region: CASSIGFSETQYF. CDR3 DNA: TGTGCCAGCAGTATTGGATTCTCAGAGACCCAGTACTTC.

This chain joins TRBV7-8 and TRBJ1-1; possible D gene TRBD1, 6 bases. The CDR3 length is 15 residues. Trimming took 6 bases from V and 2 from J, leaving 16 bases between them. Germline CDR1 is SGHVS and CDR2 is FQNEAQ. Here the CDR3 DNA reads TGTGCCAGCAGAAAATTCCAGGGGAGAAACACTGAAGCTTTCTTT. Amino acids: CASRKFQGRNTEAFF.

This chain joins TRBV19 and TRBJ2-7; TRBD1 matches at 7 bases. Germline V gene lookup returns CDR1 LNHDA and CDR2 SQIVND (reference sequence). V lost 0 bases to trimming and J lost 2 bases; unmatched junction nucleotides: 4. This CDR3 is built from 15 residues. The CDR3 bases are TGTGCCAGTAGTATAGACAGGGGGATGGCCTACGAGCAGTACTTC. Translating it yields CASSIDRGMAYEQYF.

This clone has just one count. The chain is built from TRBV6-6 and TRBJ1-1; possibly TRBD1 for D (6 bases). This CDR3 contains 13 residues. The ends were cut back, 6 bases at V and 8 bases at J, with 16 bases in the middle. The V gene's germline CDR1 is MNHNY and CDR2 SVGAGI (reference sequence). The CDR3 protein is CASSPWGPQEAFF. CDR3 bases: TGTGCCAGCAGCCCCTGGGGGCCTCAGGAAGCTTTCTTT.

This chain joins TRBV28 and TRBJ2-2; 7 bases line up with TRBD1. V gave up 2 bases and J gave up 0 bases; unmatched junction bases: 6. CDR1 is MDHEN, CDR2 SYDVKM, per germline. The CDR3 totals 17 residues. As DNA, the CDR3 is TGTGCCAGCAGTTTACACCTCGGACAGGCGAACACCGGGGAGCTGTTTTTT. Translation: CASSLHLGQANTGELFF. Full variable domain (remainder filled in from reference TRBV28 and TRBJ2-2): DVKVTQSSRYLVKRTGEKVFLECVQDMDHENMFWYRQDPGLGLRLIYFSYDVKMKEKGDIPEGYSVSREKKERFSLILESASTNQTSMYLCASSLHLGQANTGELFFGEGSRLTVL.

CDR3 DNA: TGTGCCAGCAGCGTAGAGGGGGGACAGTACTACGAGCAGTACTTC. As protein: CASSVEGGQYYEQYF. The chain couples TRBV9 to TRBJ2-7; TRBD1 is a possible D gene (7 bases). Trimming took 0 bases from V and 3 from J, leaving 13 bases between them. The CDR3 runs to 15 residues. Per germline, CDR1 SGDLS and CDR2 YYNGEE.

V is TRBV6-2 or TRBV6-3 and J is TRBJ1-1, with 7 bases aligning to TRBD1. The CDR3 runs 17 residues. The V gene's germline CDR1 is MNHEY and CDR2 SVGEGT. With V trimmed by 0 bases and J by 0 bases, 7 bases remained unmatched. CDR3 in amino acids: CASSYSRGGWMNTEAFF. In DNA form, the CDR3 reads TGTGCCAGCAGTTACTCCCGAGGGGGCTGGATGAACACTGAAGCTTTCTTT.

V is TRBV5-1 and J is TRBJ2-1; D call uncertain. There are 14 residues in the CDR3. Trimming pared 4 bases from V and 0 bases from J, leaving 8 bases between. CDR1 is SGHRS, CDR2 YFSETQ, per germline. Here the CDR3 DNA reads TGCGCCAGCAGCCCCAAGGCCTCCTACAATGAGCAGTTCTTC. Protein: CASSPKASYNEQFF.

A single count supports this clone. The CDR3 is CASSPQGANSPLHF. CDR3 DNA sequence: TGTGCCAGCAGCCCTCAGGGGGCGAATTCACCCCTCCACTTT. This chain uses TRBV11-2 with TRBJ1-6; 8 nucleotides align to TRBD1. Germline V lookup: CDR1 SGHAT, CDR2 FQNNGV. J was trimmed by 7 bases and V by 5 bases; bases with no gene match: 4. The CDR3 length is 14 residues. The full variable domain, rest sourced from reference TRBV11-2 and TRBJ1-6, is EAGVAQSPRYKIIEKRQSVAFWCNPISGHATLYWYQQILGQGPKLLIQFQNNGVVDDSQLPKDRFSAERLKGVDSTLKIQPAKLEDSAVYLCASSPQGANSPLHFGNGTRLTVT.

The table lists this clone with a count of one. The gene calls are TRBV7-8 and TRBJ2-7; D may be TRBD1 (6 bases). The CDR3 loop spans 15 amino acids. With 4 bases removed from V and 3 bases from J, the gap between germline ends came to 16 bases. Germline V gene sequence: CDR1 SGHVS, CDR2 FQNEAQ. CDR3 residues: CASSSSTGVGYEQYF. The CDR3 coding sequence is TGTGCCAGCAGCTCATCGACAGGTGTGGGCTACGAGCAGTACTTC. Full variable domain (missing parts from reference TRBV7-8 and TRBJ2-7): GAGVSQSPRYKVAKRGQDVALRCDPISGHVSLFWYQQALGQGPEFLTYFQNEAQLDKSGLPSDRFFAERPEGSVSTLKIQRTQQEDSAVYLCASSSSTGVGYEQYFGPGTRLTVT.

This chain connects TRBV9 to TRBJ1-6; no definite D call. V lost 2 bases and J 12 bases, leaving 12 bases between the germline ends. Germline V gene data show CDR1 as SGDLS and CDR2 as YYNGEE. The length of the CDR3 is 13 residues. The CDR3 DNA reads TGTGCCAGCAGCGTTGACGGTGGGGTACCCCTCCACTTT. This codes for CASSVDGGVPLHF.